What follows are 20 T cell receptor beta chains derived from one specimen sequenced in a study of T-cell reconstitution after alpha-beta-depleted transplantation in children. Preparation of the TCRbeta library was carried out with unique molecular identifiers. TCRdb re-derived calls from the PCR reads in MiXCR, one entry per CDR3 protein. The sample shows 300,000 to 350,000 distinct CDR3 sequences, 15% to 20% of them seen only once. Sequencing was performed on PBMCs, mostly from graft donor cells, taken 360 days after TCRalphabeta/CD19-depleted stem cell transplant. All receptors come from a male patient between 2 and 10 years old who had a stem cell transplant for acute lymphoblastic leukemia, so the T cells may come from the graft donor.

This clonotype was picked up a small number of times. The chain recombines TRBV5-1 with TRBJ2-3; 8 bases are a match to TRBD1. Losses at the gene ends were 5 bases for V and 0 bases for J; bases not matched to a gene: 5. The V gene's germline CDR1 is SGHRS and CDR2 YFSETQ. The CDR3 length is 15 residues. The CDR3 sequence is CASRQGEASTDTQYF. CDR3 sequence (DNA): TGCGCCAGCAGACAGGGGGAGGCCAGCACAGATACGCAGTATTTT.

This clonotype was seen a few times. V and J are TRBV5-1 and TRBJ2-1; D is uncertain. The CDR3 is 15 residues long. Trimming pared 4 bases from V and 6 bases from J, leaving 17 bases between. The germline V gene has CDR1 SGHRS and CDR2 YFSETQ. CDR3 sequence reads: CASSLQKLISNEQFF. The CDR3 bases are TGCGCCAGCAGCCTCCAGAAGCTCATTTCCAATGAGCAGTTCTTC.

This clonotype has more than one count but fewer than ten. The V call is TRBV12-3 or TRBV12-4, the J call TRBJ2-7; possibly TRBD1 or TRBD2 for D (5 bases each). Trimming took off 6 bases at V and 2 bases at J, with 17 bases between the two ends. This CDR3 is built from 15 residues. The CDR3: CASSQTGRHPYEQYF. In DNA form, the CDR3 reads TGTGCCAGCAGCCAAACGGGACGGCACCCCTACGAGCAGTACTTC.

This clonotype turned up a few times. The gene calls are TRBV9 and TRBJ2-3; TRBD2 is a possible D gene (6 bases). This CDR3 comprises 13 residues. Trimming pared 3 bases from V and 4 bases from J, leaving 9 bases between. Germline V gene lookup returns CDR1 SGDLS and CDR2 YYNGEE. The CDR3 sequence: CASSATSSDTQYF. The DNA of the CDR3 is TGTGCCAGCAGCGCGACTAGTTCAGATACGCAGTATTTT.

As concerns this clonotype: A much larger clone lies a single base off, so this may be a read error. The final CDR3 position lacks the conserved phenylalanine or tryptophan, pointing to a likely read error. The chain carries TRBV5-1 and TRBJ2-5, with 8 bases aligning to TRBD1. Germline V gene lookup returns CDR1 SGHRS and CDR2 YFSETQ. With V trimmed by 1 base and J by 2 bases, 1 base remained unmatched. The length of the CDR3 is 14 residues. The CDR3 bases are TGCGCCAGCAGCTTGCAGGGGGCTCAAGAGACCCAGTACCTC. The encoded protein is CASSLQGAQETQYL.

This clonotype occurred a few times. The genes are TRBV9 and TRBJ2-7; 8 positions agree with TRBD1. The CDR3 runs 14 residues. From germline, CDR1 is SGDLS and CDR2 YYNGEE. After removal of 2 bases from V and 2 bases from J, the junction contained 3 bases not matched to a gene. The CDR3 here is CASSVGQVTYEQYF. DNA of the CDR3: TGTGCCAGCAGCGTGGGACAGGTAACCTACGAGCAGTACTTC.

This sequence joins TRBV27 and TRBJ1-1, with D tentatively TRBD1 (6 bases). The CDR3 runs 14 residues. The V gene lost 4 bases and the J gene lost 1 base, with 10 bases spanning the gap. Germline CDR1 is MNHEY and CDR2 is SMNVEV (reference sequence). CDR3 DNA: TGTGCCAGCAGTTCTCAGGGGTGGAACACTGAAGCTTTCTTT. It is translated as CASSSQGWNTEAFF.

This clonotype has a count of ten or more. The chain couples TRBV12-3 or TRBV12-4 to TRBJ1-1; 9 positions match TRBD1. V shed 3 bases, J shed 6 bases, and the junction held 5 bases outside the gene matches. The CDR3 loop spans 14 amino acids. DNA for the CDR3: TGTGCCAGCAGTTTCGGACAGGGGTGGCCTGAAGCTTTCTTT. Protein sequence: CASSFGQGWPEAFF.

In its sample, this clonotype was seen many times. CDR3 protein: CASSYGTNTDTQYF. The CDR3 coding sequence is TGTGCCAGCAGTTACGGGACCAACACAGATACGCAGTATTTT. The chain employs TRBV6-5 and TRBJ2-3, with D perhaps assigned TRBD1 or TRBD2 (5 bases each). Germline loops: CDR1 MNHEY, CDR2 SVGAGI. The CDR3 covers 14 residues. Trimming left V 2 bases short and J 2 bases short, with 8 bases between.

This sequence joins TRBV29-1 and TRBJ2-5; D is possibly TRBD2 (6 bases). Germline V lookup: CDR1 SQVTM, CDR2 ANQGSEA. CDR3 length: 17 residues. Trimming shortened V by 5 bases and J by 2 bases, and 24 bases separated the two germline ends. CDR3 loop: CSVLHYRLGGGQETQYF. The DNA of the CDR3 is TGCAGCGTTCTCCACTACCGACTAGGAGGAGGGCAAGAGACCCAGTACTTC.

The table lists this clonotype with many counts. This chain connects TRBV6-2 or TRBV6-3 to TRBJ2-2; D gene unclear. The V gene lost 6 bases and the J gene lost 4 bases, with 3 bases spanning the gap. The germline CDR1 and CDR2 sequences are MNHEY and SVGEGT. The CDR3 consists of 11 residues. The CDR3 nucleotides are TGTGCCAGCAGCTCCACCGGGGAGCTGTTTTTT. Protein: CASSSTGELFF.

The chain recombines TRBV4-3 with TRBJ1-1, with D unresolved. V shed 1 base and J shed 4 bases, with 13 bases lying between them. The CDR3 runs 15 residues. CDR1 and CDR2 from the germline V gene are LGHNA and YSLEER. CDR3 DNA: TGCGCCAGCAGCCAAGTCCCGGGTTTGGGCACTGAAGCTTTCTTT. Its protein product is CASSQVPGLGTEAFF.

This clonotype was seen more than once but under ten times. The chain carries TRBV24-1 and TRBJ2-2; tentative D call: TRBD2 (5 bases). CDR3 length equals 16 residues. V lost 3 bases and J 4 bases, leaving 14 bases between the germline ends. Germline V gene lookup returns CDR1 KGHDR and CDR2 SFDVKD. For the CDR3, the DNA is TGTGCCACCAGTGATGCCGGGTCCCGGGGCACCGGGGAGCTGTTTTTT. This sequence encodes CATSDAGSRGTGELFF.

There are many counts of this clonotype. The rearrangement joins TRBV6-2 or TRBV6-3 to TRBJ2-7; TRBD2 agrees at 12 bases. The CDR3 runs 16 residues. J was trimmed by 3 bases and V by 6 bases; bases with no gene match: 9. The V gene's germline CDR1 is MNHEY and CDR2 SVGEGT. CDR3 DNA: TGTGCCAGCAGGACACCGGGACTAGCGGGCTTCTACGAGCAGTACTTC. It codes for CASRTPGLAGFYEQYF.

This clonotype was seen ten or more times. The chain joins TRBV5-1 to TRBJ2-7; 9 bases line up with TRBD1. Trimming cost V 7 bases and J 7 bases; bases outside gene matches: 6. The CDR3 loop spans 12 amino acids. Germline V gives CDR1 SGHRS, CDR2 YFSETQ. In DNA form, the CDR3 reads TGCGCCAGCGAAGAGACAGGGGGGGAGCAGTACTTC. Amino acids: CASEETGGEQYF.

The chain joins TRBV28 to TRBJ2-1; tentative D call: TRBD2 (5 bases). V was cut by 2 bases and J by 9 bases, with 14 bases left in between. This CDR3 contains 14 residues. Looked up from germline, CDR1 is MDHEN and CDR2 is SYDVKM. The DNA for the CDR3 is TGTGCCAGCAGTTTAGTTAGTAGCGTGGGTGAGCAGTTCTTC. It specifies CASSLVSSVGEQFF.

The rearrangement joins TRBV4-1 to TRBJ2-6, with D uncertain. Trimming stripped 1 base from V and 3 bases from J, with 10 bases between. Germline-derived CDR1 and CDR2 are MGHRA and YSYEKL. The CDR3 runs to 16 residues. This CDR3 reads CASSQGPISGANVLTF. The CDR3 nucleotides are TGCGCCAGCAGCCAAGGACCTATAAGTGGGGCCAACGTCCTGACTTTC.

V and J are TRBV11-2 and TRBJ1-1; weak D call: TRBD1 (5 bases). CDR1 and CDR2 (germline): SGHAT, FQNNGV. Trimming took 4 bases from V and 9 from J, leaving 12 bases between them. The CDR3 is 12 residues long. CDR3 bases: TGTGCCAGCAGCTACCCAGGGCCCCAAGCTTTCTTT. This sequence encodes CASSYPGPQAFF.

The V and J genes are TRBV18 and TRBJ2-1; 12 bases agree with TRBD2. Unmatched junction bases numbered 5, after V lost 3 bases and J lost 8 bases. The CDR3 runs 15 residues. Germline CDR1 and CDR2: KGHSH and LQKENI. The CDR3 reads CASSPRLAGVDEQFF. For the CDR3, the DNA is TGTGCCAGCTCACCTCGACTAGCGGGAGTCGATGAGCAGTTCTTC. Combining the CDR3 with reference TRBV18 and TRBJ2-1 gives the whole variable domain NAGVMQNPRHLVRRRGQEARLRCSPMKGHSHVYWYRQLPEEGLKFMVYLQKENIIDESGMPKERFSAEFPKEGPSILRIQQVVRGDSAAYFCASSPRLAGVDEQFFGPGTRLTVL.

This clonotype was seen many times. V usage is TRBV29-1 and J usage is TRBJ2-1, with TRBD1 as a possible D gene (5 bases). This CDR3 has 14 amino acids. V gave up 0 bases and J gave up 6 bases, with 12 bases separating them. The germline CDR1 and CDR2 sequences are SQVTM and ANQGSEA. The CDR3 sequence is CSVEDIVGPNEQFF. The CDR3, as DNA: TGCAGCGTTGAAGATATCGTGGGGCCCAATGAGCAGTTCTTC.